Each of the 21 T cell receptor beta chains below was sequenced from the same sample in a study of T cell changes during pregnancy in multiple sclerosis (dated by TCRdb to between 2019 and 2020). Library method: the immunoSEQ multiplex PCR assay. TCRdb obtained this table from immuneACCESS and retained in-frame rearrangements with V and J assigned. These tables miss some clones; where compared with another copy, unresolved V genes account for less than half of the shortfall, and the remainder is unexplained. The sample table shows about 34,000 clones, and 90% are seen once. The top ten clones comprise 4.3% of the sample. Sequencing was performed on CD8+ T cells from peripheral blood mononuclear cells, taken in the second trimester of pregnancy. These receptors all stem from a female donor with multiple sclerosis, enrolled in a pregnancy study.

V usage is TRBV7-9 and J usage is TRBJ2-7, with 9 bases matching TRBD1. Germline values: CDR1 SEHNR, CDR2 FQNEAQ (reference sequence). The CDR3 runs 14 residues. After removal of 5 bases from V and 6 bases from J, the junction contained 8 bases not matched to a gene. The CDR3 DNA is TGTGCCAGCAGCCAGCCGGGACAGGGATCCGAGCAGTACTTC. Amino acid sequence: CASSQPGQGSEQYF. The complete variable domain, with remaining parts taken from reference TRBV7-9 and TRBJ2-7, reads DTGVSQNPRHKITKRGQNVTFRCDPISEHNRLYWYRQTLGQGPEFLTYFQNEAQLEKSRLLSDRFSAERPKGSFSTLEIQRTEQGDSAMYLCASSQPGQGSEQYFGPGTRLTVT.

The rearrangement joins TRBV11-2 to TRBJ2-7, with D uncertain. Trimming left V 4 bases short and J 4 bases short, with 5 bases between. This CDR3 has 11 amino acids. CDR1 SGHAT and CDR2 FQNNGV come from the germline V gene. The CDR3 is CASSSLYEQYF. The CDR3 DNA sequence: TGTGCCAGCAGCTCCCTGTACGAGCAGTACTTC.

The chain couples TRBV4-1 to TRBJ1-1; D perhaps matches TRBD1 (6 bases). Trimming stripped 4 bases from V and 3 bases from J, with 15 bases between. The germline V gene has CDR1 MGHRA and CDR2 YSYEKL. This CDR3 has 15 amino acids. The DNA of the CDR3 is TGCGCCAGCAGCCTAGGGGGGGAGTGGGACACTGAAGCTTTCTTT. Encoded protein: CASSLGGEWDTEAFF.

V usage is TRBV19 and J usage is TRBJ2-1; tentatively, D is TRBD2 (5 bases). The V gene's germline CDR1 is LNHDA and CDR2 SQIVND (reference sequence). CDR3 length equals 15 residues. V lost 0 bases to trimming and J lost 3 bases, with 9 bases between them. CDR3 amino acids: CASSIEGSGYNEQFF. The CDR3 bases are TGTGCCAGTAGTATAGAAGGGAGTGGCTACAATGAGCAGTTCTTC.

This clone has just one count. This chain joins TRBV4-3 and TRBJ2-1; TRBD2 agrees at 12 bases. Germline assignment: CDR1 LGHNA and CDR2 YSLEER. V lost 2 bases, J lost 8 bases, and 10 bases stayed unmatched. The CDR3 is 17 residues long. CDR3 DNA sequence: TGCGCCAGCAGCCAACGACTAGCGGGAGAAATGCCGGATGAGCAGTTCTTC. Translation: CASSQRLAGEMPDEQFF.

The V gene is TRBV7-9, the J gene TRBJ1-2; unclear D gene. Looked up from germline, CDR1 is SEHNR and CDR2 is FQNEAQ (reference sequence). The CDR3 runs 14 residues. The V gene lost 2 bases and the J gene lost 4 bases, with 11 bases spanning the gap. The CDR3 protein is CASSLPQVIYGYTF. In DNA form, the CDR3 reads TGTGCCAGCAGCTTACCCCAGGTGATCTATGGCTACACCTTC.

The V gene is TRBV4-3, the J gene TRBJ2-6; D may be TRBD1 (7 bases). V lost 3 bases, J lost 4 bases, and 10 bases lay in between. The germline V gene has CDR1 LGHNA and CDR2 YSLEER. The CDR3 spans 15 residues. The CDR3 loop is CASSQTGRGANVLTF. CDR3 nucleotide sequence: TGCGCCAGCAGCCAGACAGGGAGGGGGGCCAACGTCCTGACTTTC.

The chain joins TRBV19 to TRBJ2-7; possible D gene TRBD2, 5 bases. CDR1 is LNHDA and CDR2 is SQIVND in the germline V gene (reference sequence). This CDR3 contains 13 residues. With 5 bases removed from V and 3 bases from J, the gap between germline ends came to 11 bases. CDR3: CASSWTPFYEQYF. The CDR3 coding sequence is TGTGCCAGTAGTTGGACTCCTTTCTACGAGCAGTACTTC.

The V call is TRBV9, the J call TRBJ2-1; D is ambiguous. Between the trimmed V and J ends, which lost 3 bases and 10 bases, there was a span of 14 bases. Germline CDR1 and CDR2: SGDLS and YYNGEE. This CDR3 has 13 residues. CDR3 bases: TGTGCCAGCAGCGCACCTAGAAGCCTCGAGCAGTTCTTC. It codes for CASSAPRSLEQFF.

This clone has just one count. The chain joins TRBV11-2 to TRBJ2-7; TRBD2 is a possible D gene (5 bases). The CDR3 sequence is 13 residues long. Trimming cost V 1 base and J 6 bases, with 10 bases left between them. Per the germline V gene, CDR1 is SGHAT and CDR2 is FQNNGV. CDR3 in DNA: TGTGCCAGCAGCTTAGGTCAAGAGGGCGAGCAGTACTTC. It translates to CASSLGQEGEQYF.

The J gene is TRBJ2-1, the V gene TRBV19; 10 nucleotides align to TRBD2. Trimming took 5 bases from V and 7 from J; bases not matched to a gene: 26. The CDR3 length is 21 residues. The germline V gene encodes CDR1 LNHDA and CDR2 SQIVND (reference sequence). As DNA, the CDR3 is TGTGCCAGTAGTTCAATCTGGGTCCGGAGAAAGCGGGAGGGTGTTTTGAATGAGCAGTTCTTC. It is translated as CASSSIWVRRKREGVLNEQFF.

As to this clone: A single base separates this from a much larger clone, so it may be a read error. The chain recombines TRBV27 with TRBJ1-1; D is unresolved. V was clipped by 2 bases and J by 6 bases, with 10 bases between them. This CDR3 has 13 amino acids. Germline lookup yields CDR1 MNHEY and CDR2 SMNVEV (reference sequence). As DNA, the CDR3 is TGTGCCAGCAGTTTAATTTCAGGCTCTGAAGCTTTCTTT. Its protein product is CASSLISGSEAFF.

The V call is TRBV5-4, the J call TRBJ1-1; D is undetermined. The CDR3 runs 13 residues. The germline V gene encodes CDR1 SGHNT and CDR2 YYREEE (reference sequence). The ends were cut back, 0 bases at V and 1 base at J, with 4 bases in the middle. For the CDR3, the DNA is TGTGCCAGCAGCTTGGGCGGGAACACTGAAGCTTTCTTT. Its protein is CASSLGGNTEAFF. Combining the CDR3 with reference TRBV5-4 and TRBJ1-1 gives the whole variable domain ETGVTQSPTHLIKTRGQQVTLRCSSQSGHNTVSWYQQALGQGPQFIFQYYREEENGRGNFPPRFSGLQFPNYSSELNVNALELDDSALYLCASSLGGNTEAFFGQGTRLTVV.

This chain's CDR3 is CASSSPGHDYEQYF. The CDR3 coding sequence is TGTGCCAGCAGCAGTCCGGGACATGACTACGAGCAGTACTTC. This chain uses TRBV7-9 with TRBJ2-7; a weak D match, TRBD1 (6 bases). The V gene lost 5 bases and the J gene lost 3 bases, with 14 bases spanning the gap. The CDR3 spans 14 residues. Germline CDR1 reads SEHNR; CDR2 reads FQNEAQ (reference sequence). Full variable domain (missing parts from reference TRBV7-9 and TRBJ2-7): DTGVSQNPRHKITKRGQNVTFRCDPISEHNRLYWYRQTLGQGPEFLTYFQNEAQLEKSRLLSDRFSAERPKGSFSTLEIQRTEQGDSAMYLCASSSPGHDYEQYFGPGTRLTVT.

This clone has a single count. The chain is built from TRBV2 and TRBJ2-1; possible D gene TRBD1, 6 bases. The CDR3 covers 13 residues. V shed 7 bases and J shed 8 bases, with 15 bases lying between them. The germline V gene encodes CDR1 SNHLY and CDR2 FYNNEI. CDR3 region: CASNQGGGDEQFF. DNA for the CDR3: TGTGCCAGCAATCAAGGGGGTGGCGATGAGCAGTTCTTC.

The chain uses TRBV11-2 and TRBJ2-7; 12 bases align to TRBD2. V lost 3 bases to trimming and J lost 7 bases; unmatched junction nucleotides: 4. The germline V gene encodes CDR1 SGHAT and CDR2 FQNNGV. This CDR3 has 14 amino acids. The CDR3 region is CASSLPLAGGEQYF. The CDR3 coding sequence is TGTGCCAGCAGCTTGCCCCTAGCGGGAGGGGAGCAGTACTTC.

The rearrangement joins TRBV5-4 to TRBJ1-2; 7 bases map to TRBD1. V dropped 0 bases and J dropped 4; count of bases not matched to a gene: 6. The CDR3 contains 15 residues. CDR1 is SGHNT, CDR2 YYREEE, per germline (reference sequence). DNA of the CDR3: TGTGCCAGCAGCTTGGAATCAGGGGGGATCTATGGCTACACCTTC. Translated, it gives CASSLESGGIYGYTF.

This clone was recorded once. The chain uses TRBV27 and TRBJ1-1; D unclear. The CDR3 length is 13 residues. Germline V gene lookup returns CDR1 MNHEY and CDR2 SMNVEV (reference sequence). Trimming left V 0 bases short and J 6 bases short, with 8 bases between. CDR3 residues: CASSLSVGAEAFF. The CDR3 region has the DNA TGTGCCAGCAGTTTATCGGTGGGCGCTGAAGCTTTCTTT.

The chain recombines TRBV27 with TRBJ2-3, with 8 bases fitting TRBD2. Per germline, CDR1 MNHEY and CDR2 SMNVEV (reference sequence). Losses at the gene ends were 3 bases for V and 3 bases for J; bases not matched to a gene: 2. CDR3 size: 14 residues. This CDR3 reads CASSFGGGTDTQYF. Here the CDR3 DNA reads TGTGCCAGCAGTTTCGGGGGGGGGACAGATACGCAGTATTTT.

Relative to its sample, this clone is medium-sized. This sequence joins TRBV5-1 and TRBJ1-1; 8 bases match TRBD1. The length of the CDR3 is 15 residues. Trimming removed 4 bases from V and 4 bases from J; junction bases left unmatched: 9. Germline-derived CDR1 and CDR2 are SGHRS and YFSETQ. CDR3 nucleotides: TGCGCCAGCAGCAAAGGTCAGGGGGCGGTCACTGAAGCTTTCTTT. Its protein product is CASSKGQGAVTEAFF.

CDR3 DNA: TGTGCCAGTAGTATGACGCGGGGGCTGGCGGAGACCCAGTACTTC. Its protein product is CASSMTRGLAETQYF. This chain links TRBV19 with TRBJ2-5; D may be TRBD2 (7 bases). Germline values: CDR1 LNHDA, CDR2 SQIVND (reference sequence). V lost 3 bases to trimming and J lost 5 bases, with 16 bases between them. The CDR3 covers 15 residues. Supplemented by reference TRBV19 and TRBJ2-5, the full variable domain reads DGGITQSPKYLFRKEGQNVTLSCEQNLNHDAMYWYRQDPGQGLRLIYYSQIVNDFQKGDIAEGYSVSREKKESFPLTVTSAQKNPTAFYLCASSMTRGLAETQYFGPGTRLLVL.